These 8 T cell receptor beta chains originate from one sample sequenced in a study of cytomegalovirus exposure and HLA in healthy donors. Sequenced by immunoSEQ multiplex PCR; TCRdb stores in-frame clones only, minus some. This sample has some 80,000 clones, with roughly 95% found just once. The specimen sequenced was PBMCs. Receptors were obtained from a woman between 18 and 29 years old in good health and CMV-seronegative.

The chain uses TRBV5-1 and TRBJ1-6, with TRBD1 matching 8 bases. V was clipped by 4 bases and J by 6 bases; unmatched bases: 9. This CDR3 comprises 16 residues. Per the germline V gene, CDR1 is SGHRS and CDR2 is YFSETQ. The DNA of the CDR3 is TGCGCCAGCAGCCCCGGACAGGGAGGGGTTAATTCACCCCTCCACTTT. Its protein product is CASSPGQGGVNSPLHF.

J is TRBJ1-5 and V is TRBV7-2; D not certain. With 5 bases removed from V and 0 bases from J, the gap between germline ends came to 11 bases. The CDR3 has 15 residues. Germline values: CDR1 SGHTA, CDR2 FQGNSA. This CDR3 reads CASSRYSHSNQPQHF. CDR3 sequence (DNA): TGTGCCAGCAGCCGATACAGCCATAGCAATCAGCCCCAGCATTTT. Combining the CDR3 with reference TRBV7-2 and TRBJ1-5 gives the whole variable domain GAGVSQSPSNKVTEKGKDVELRCDPISGHTALYWYRQSLGQGLEFLIYFQGNSAPDKSGLPSDRFSAERTGGSVSTLTIQRTQQEDSAVYLCASSRYSHSNQPQHFGDGTRLSIL.

This chain uses TRBV15 with TRBJ2-1; 9 positions match TRBD1. Germline CDR1 is LNHNV and CDR2 is YYDKDF (reference sequence). The CDR3 spans 15 residues. Unmatched junction bases numbered 5, after V lost 4 bases and J lost 4 bases. As DNA, the CDR3 is TGTGCCACCAGCAACGTTGGGACAGGGTACAATGAGCAGTTCTTC. Protein sequence: CATSNVGTGYNEQFF.

The chain has TRBV5-1 and TRBJ2-7; 7 positions agree with TRBD1. This CDR3 has 15 residues. V was pared by 4 bases and J by 2 bases, with 9 bases of the junction left unmatched. CDR1 and CDR2 from the germline V gene are SGHRS and YFSETQ. The CDR3 region has the DNA TGCGCCAGCAGCACCAGACAGGGTGAGGCCTACGAGCAGTACTTC. Translated, it gives CASSTRQGEAYEQYF.

The V and J genes are TRBV18 and TRBJ2-5; a weak D match, TRBD2 (5 bases). The germline CDR1 and CDR2 sequences are KGHSH and LQKENI. The CDR3 is 15 residues long. V lost 0 bases, J lost 4 bases, and 12 bases lay in between. The CDR3 DNA is TGTGCCAGCTCACCACCACCGGTCGGGGTAGAGACCCAGTACTTC. This encodes CASSPPPVGVETQYF.

This clone was observed once. J is TRBJ2-3 and V is TRBV7-2; 14 nucleotides agree with TRBD2. Germline values: CDR1 SGHTA, CDR2 FQGNSA. The junction had 7 bases not matched to a gene; V was cut back by 5 bases and J by 3 bases. This CDR3 comprises 17 residues. CDR3 DNA sequence: TGTGCCAGCAGCCTGACTAGCGGGGGGGCCGCGACAGATACGCAGTATTTT. Its protein is CASSLTSGGAATDTQYF.

V and J are TRBV6-1 and TRBJ1-2, with a weak D call TRBD1 (6 bases). Germline lookup yields CDR1 MNHNS and CDR2 SASEGT. The CDR3 sequence is 12 residues long. V lost 6 bases to trimming and J lost 7 bases, with 12 bases between them. In DNA, the CDR3 is TGTGCCAGCAGCCTAAACAGGGTTGGCTACACCTTC. It yields the protein CASSLNRVGYTF.

The rearrangement uses TRBV27 and TRBJ1-1; D gene unclear. CDR1 and CDR2 from the germline V gene are MNHEY and SMNVEV (reference sequence). The CDR3 loop spans 13 amino acids. V was pared by 8 bases and J by 1 base, with 11 bases between. CDR3 in amino acids: CASGTHRNTEAFF. CDR3 nucleotides: TGTGCCAGCGGCACGCACAGGAACACTGAAGCTTTCTTT.